Each of the 17 T cell receptor beta chains below was sequenced from the same sample in a study of blood T cell repertoires in COVID-19. This table comes from immunoSEQ multiplex PCR, and its TCRdb copy is limited to in-frame clones, with some not included. The sample shows about 300,000 clones, about nine tenths of them seen only once. The sequenced sample consisted of peripheral blood. These receptor sequences come from a woman aged 40-49 years who had recovered from COVID-19.

The V call is TRBV14, the J call TRBJ1-1; 7 bases map to TRBD1. CDR1 is SGHDN, CDR2 FVKESK, per germline. There are 13 residues in the CDR3. Trimming at V came to 8 bases and at J to 1 base, leaving 4 bases not matched to a gene. Here the CDR3 reads CASGTGANTEAFF. Here the CDR3 DNA reads TGTGCCAGCGGAACAGGGGCGAACACTGAAGCTTTCTTT.

The genes are TRBV27 and TRBJ1-2; D call uncertain. V lost 4 bases and J 6 bases, leaving 18 bases between the germline ends. This CDR3 is built from 15 residues. The germline CDR1 and CDR2 sequences are MNHEY and SMNVEV (reference sequence). The CDR3 loop is CASSSAGGRVDGYTF. The DNA for the CDR3 is TGTGCCAGCAGTTCGGCTGGCGGGCGGGTGGATGGCTACACCTTC.

Here the CDR3 reads CASMGASYEQYF. The DNA for the CDR3 is TGTGCCAGCATGGGGGCCTCCTACGAGCAGTACTTC. V gene TRBV5-4 combines with J gene TRBJ2-7, with D perhaps TRBD1 (6 bases). CDR3 length: 12 residues. Germline assignment: CDR1 SGHNT and CDR2 YYREEE (reference sequence). The ends were cut back, 6 bases at V and 0 bases at J, with 7 bases in the middle.

The genes are TRBV3-1 (or the pseudogene TRBV3-2) and TRBJ2-1, with 11 nucleotides matching TRBD1. CDR1 and CDR2 (germline): LGHDT, YNNKEL (reference sequence). The CDR3 length is 15 residues. V shed 1 base, J shed 10 bases, and the junction held 6 bases outside the gene matches. For the CDR3, the DNA is TGTGCCAGCAGCCAAGCGGGGGACAGGGGGAGCGAGCAGTTCTTC. This gives the protein CASSQAGDRGSEQFF.

V is TRBV5-6 and J is TRBJ1-3; 9 bases agree with TRBD1. CDR1 SGHDT and CDR2 YYEEEE come from the germline V gene. The CDR3 spans 19 residues. Unmatched junction bases numbered 14, after V lost 4 bases and J lost 0 bases. Written as DNA, the CDR3 is TGTGCCAGCAGCGTAGCCGGGACAGGGTTACTGTTCTCTGGAAACACCATATATTTT. This sequence encodes CASSVAGTGLLFSGNTIYF.

The chain uses TRBV12-5 and TRBJ2-1; 7 nucleotides agree with TRBD2. The V and J ends lost 7 bases and 7 bases, in that order; junction bases with no gene match: 13. This CDR3 is 15 amino acids long. From germline, CDR1 is LGHNT and CDR2 FRNRAP. CDR3 coding DNA: TGTGCTAGTGCCCCACCGCGGGGGATAGAAAATGAGCAGTTCTTC. Translated, it gives CASAPPRGIENEQFF.

This clone was observed a few times. Other nucleotide sequences in the sample specify the same CDR3. This sequence joins TRBV5-1 and TRBJ1-1, with 9 bases that match TRBD1. V shed 3 bases and J 5 bases; nucleotides not matched to a gene: 11. The length of the CDR3 is 16 residues. Germline-derived CDR1 and CDR2 are SGHRS and YFSETQ. CDR3 DNA sequence: TGCGCCAGCAGCTCAAGTGGGACAGGGAAGGGGACTGAAGCTTTCTTT. It yields the protein CASSSSGTGKGTEAFF.

V and J are TRBV5-8 and TRBJ1-2; 7 bases align to TRBD1. The length of the CDR3 is 15 residues. In germline, CDR1 is SGHTS, CDR2 YDEGEE. V trimming: 2 bases; J trimming: 2 bases; junction bases outside the gene matches: 6. For the CDR3, the DNA is TGTGCCAGCAGCTTTCAAAGGGGACAGAACTATGGCTACACCTTC. Translated: CASSFQRGQNYGYTF.

The gene calls are TRBV10-1 and TRBJ1-2; TRBD1 might be the D (6 bases). Germline values: CDR1 WNHNN, CDR2 SYGVQD (reference sequence). The V gene lost 0 bases and the J gene lost 4 bases, with 24 bases spanning the gap. CDR3 size: 19 residues. The CDR3 is CASSESIPRQVRSCYGYTF. CDR3 nucleotide sequence: TGCGCCAGCAGTGAGTCGATCCCCCGACAGGTTCGCTCCTGCTATGGCTACACCTTC.

V is TRBV4-1 and J is TRBJ2-3; 8 bases are a match to TRBD1. This CDR3 spans 18 amino acids. After removal of 2 bases from V and 0 bases from J, the junction contained 10 bases not matched to a gene. The germline V gene encodes CDR1 MGHRA and CDR2 YSYEKL. CDR3 protein: CASSQRTGSLPSTDTQYF. Here the CDR3 DNA reads TGCGCCAGCAGCCAAAGGACAGGGTCCCTACCCAGCACAGATACGCAGTATTTT.

CDR3 amino acids: CASSAGLLYEQYF. The CDR3 DNA reads as TGTGCCAGCAGCGCGGGACTACTCTACGAGCAGTACTTC. This chain uses TRBV11-2 with TRBJ2-7, with TRBD2 matching 7 bases. This CDR3 contains 13 residues. CDR1 is SGHAT and CDR2 is FQNNGV in the germline V gene. After removal of 5 bases from V and 3 bases from J, the junction contained 4 bases not matched to a gene.

The chain links TRBV9 to TRBJ1-4, with TRBD1 as a possible D gene (5 bases). CDR1 SGDLS and CDR2 YYNGEE come from the germline V gene. The V end lost 0 bases, the J end lost 3 bases, and 9 bases lay between the germline ends. The CDR3 is 15 amino acids. CDR3: CASSVGRGPNEKLFF. The CDR3 DNA reads TGTGCCAGCAGCGTAGGGAGGGGCCCTAATGAAAAACTGTTTTTT.

V gene TRBV7-9 combines with J gene TRBJ2-2; no definite D call. V was clipped by 1 base and J by 13 bases, with 10 bases between them. There are 12 residues in the CDR3. Germline CDR1 is SEHNR and CDR2 is FQNEAQ (reference sequence). CDR3 nucleotide sequence: TGTGCCAGCAGCTTAGAGTCCCACAGGCTGTTTTTT. The encoded protein is CASSLESHRLFF.

The rearrangement links TRBV30 to TRBJ2-1; maybe TRBD2 (5 bases). V was cut by 0 bases and J by 7 bases, with 13 bases left in between. CDR1 is GTSNPN, CDR2 SVGIG, per germline (reference sequence). The CDR3 totals 14 residues. Here the CDR3 DNA reads TGTGCCTGGAGTGTAAAGGCAACTAGTAATGAGCAGTTCTTC. This gives the protein CAWSVKATSNEQFF.

CDR3 sequence: CASSSDSYYTEAFF. As DNA, the CDR3 is TGTGCCAGTAGCTCGGACAGTTACTACACTGAAGCTTTCTTT. The chain employs TRBV19 and TRBJ1-1, with TRBD1 as a possible D gene (6 bases). With 6 bases removed from V and 3 bases from J, the gap between germline ends came to 14 bases. The CDR3 totals 14 residues. Germline V gene lookup returns CDR1 LNHDA and CDR2 SQIVND (reference sequence).

V gene TRBV10-3 combines with J gene TRBJ2-5, with TRBD2 matching over 11 bases. The CDR3 has 14 residues. Trimming removed 11 bases from V and 4 bases from J; junction bases left unmatched: 9. Looked up from germline, CDR1 is ENHRY and CDR2 is SYGVKD. In DNA form, the CDR3 reads TGTGCCGTGGCCCTTAGCGGGGGGGTAGAGACCCAGTACTTC. Translation gives CAVALSGGVETQYF.

J is TRBJ2-5 and V is TRBV19, with 10 bases matching TRBD2. After removal of 5 bases from V and 4 bases from J, the junction contained 4 bases not matched to a gene. Germline V gene sequence: CDR1 LNHDA, CDR2 SQIVND (reference sequence). The CDR3 has 14 residues. The CDR3 region has the DNA TGTGCCAGTAGTCATCGACTAGCGGGAGAGACCCAGTACTTC. Residues: CASSHRLAGETQYF.